A selection of T cell receptor beta chains follows, all from one sample in a study of tumor-infiltrating lymphocytes in primary liver carcinoma. TCRdb called the multiplex PCR reads again in MiXCR, with one record for every CDR3 protein. The top ten clones hold 15% to 20% of a sample with hundreds of thousands of distinct CDR3 sequences, roughly 60% of them seen once. Sequenced input: peripheral blood. The receptors were gathered from a woman between 25 and 40 years old with primary liver carcinoma and hepatitis B virus infection. Each CDR3 is given with its conserved first and last residue. Each record gives: CDR3 DNA, CDR3 protein, D gene, clone size, V gene, J gene. D genes are given only for firm matches. Expanded clones are given a class, and other clones once, few, many or no size at all.

TGCGCCAGCAGCCAGACCGGGACTATTATTTACGAGCAGTACTTC	CASSQTGTIIYEQYF	TRBD2	.	TRBV4-3	TRBJ2-7
TGTGCCAGCATCCGGGGACTAGCGGTCACAGATACGCAGTATTTT	CASIRGLAVTDTQYF	TRBD2	once	TRBV11-2	TRBJ2-3
TGTACCAGCAGCAAACAGGGGGCCGGCCATGAGACCCAGTACTTC	CTSSKQGAGHETQYF	TRBD1	once	TRBV11-2	TRBJ2-5
TGTGCCACCGCCGTTGGGGCGGCGAGCACTGAAGCTTTCTTT	CATAVGAASTEAFF	.	many	TRBV10-3	TRBJ1-1
TGTGCCAGCAGCTTAGTCCTCACTTCGAATGAGCAGTTCTTC	CASSLVLTSNEQFF	.	many	TRBV11-3	TRBJ2-1
TGTGCCAGCAGCCAAGATCCCGGCGGCTCCTACAATGAGCAGTTCTTC	CASSQDPGGSYNEQFF	.	many	TRBV4-2	TRBJ2-1
TGTGCCAGCAGCCGACAGCAGCCGAAGTGGTTAGAGACCCAGTACTTC	CASSRQQPKWLETQYF	.	.	TRBV7-8	TRBJ2-5
TGTGCCAGCAGCACCGGAAACAGGGACAATGAGCAGTTCTTC	CASSTGNRDNEQFF	.	few	TRBV5-4	TRBJ2-1
TGTGCCAGCAGCAAAGGTCCGTCTCCCTCCTACGAGCAGTACTTC	CASSKGPSPSYEQYF	.	.	TRBV7-8	TRBJ2-7
TGTGCCAGCAGTTACTGGTCGACGGGTTCGGACGAGCAGTACTTC	CASSYWSTGSDEQYF	.	few	TRBV6-2/TRBV6-3	TRBJ2-7
TGTGCCAGCAGCTCAGGGAGGGGACTAGCGGGAGAGACCCAGTACTTC	CASSSGRGLAGETQYF	TRBD2	.	TRBV4-2	TRBJ2-5
TGTGCCAGCAGCAGAGGGGCTGGAGGGGCTGGAAACACCATATATTTT	CASSRGAGGAGNTIYF	.	few	TRBV5-6	TRBJ1-3
TGTGCCAGCATTTTCCTGACAGGGCCCTCCTACGAGCAGTACTTC	CASIFLTGPSYEQYF	TRBD1	.	TRBV12-3/TRBV12-4	TRBJ2-7
TGTGCCAGCAGTAAGGCGGGACCAGAGACCCAGTACTTC	CASSKAGPETQYF	.	few	TRBV6-5	TRBJ2-5
TGTGCCAGCACTCCGCCTTCCAGCTACTATGAGCAGTTCTTC	CASTPPSSYYEQFF	.	.	TRBV6-2/TRBV6-3	TRBJ2-1
TGTGCCAGCAGTCCAACGTTAATGCACTCTGGAAACACCATATATTTT	CASSPTLMHSGNTIYF	.	many	TRBV6-1	TRBJ1-3
TGTGCCAGCAGCCAAGATCCGGGTAGCGGGGTAGCCAAAAACATTCAGTACTTC	CASSQDPGSGVAKNIQYF	TRBD2	.	TRBV4-2	TRBJ2-4
TGTGCCAGCAGTGAAGCGCGTGGGATTGTGACTAATGAAAAACTGTTTTTT	CASSEARGIVTNEKLFF	.	.	TRBV6-1	TRBJ1-4